This T cell receptor beta chain is drawn from a study of T cell responses to AZD1222 COVID-19 vaccine. V gave up 7 bases and J gave up 0 bases, with 4 bases separating them. The CDR3 extends over 12 amino acids. Germline values: CDR1 MDHEN, CDR2 SYDVKM. This table comes from immunoSEQ multiplex PCR, and its TCRdb copy is limited to in-frame clones, with some not included. Of 100,000 to 150,000 clones listed, around 85% are singletons. Whole-study findings and limits: The study reported that nearly half of spike-specific TCRs target unmutated variant regions.

About this clone itself: Its antigen is unknown.

Sample: peripheral blood, taken on day 0 of AZD1222 vaccination. The V call is TRBV28, the J call TRBJ1-3; D unresolved. The clonotype comes from an adult in good health. CDR3 coding DNA: TGTGCCAGCACACTCTCTGGAAACACCATATATTTT. Protein product: CASTLSGNTIYF.